What follows are 7 T cell receptor beta chains derived from one specimen sequenced in a study of cytomegalovirus exposure and HLA in healthy donors. PCR primers comprised 60 Vbeta and 13 Jbeta primers. TCRdb's copy holds only in-frame clones and misses some; the assay was immunoSEQ multiplex PCR. The table shows 95,000 to 100,000 clones, with approximately 85% occurring only once. The sample taken for sequencing was PBMCs. Receptors were obtained from a man younger than 45 in good health and CMV-seronegative.

The chain joins TRBV27 to TRBJ2-2; 7 nucleotides agree with TRBD2. The CDR3 is 10 residues long. V was clipped by 10 bases and J by 8 bases; unmatched bases: 1. Germline loops: CDR1 MNHEY, CDR2 SMNVEV (reference sequence). CDR3 protein: CAISGGELFF. Written as DNA, the CDR3 is TGTGCCATTAGCGGGGGGGAGCTGTTTTTT.

This sequence joins TRBV29-1 and TRBJ1-2; the D is unclear. The V end lost 2 bases, the J end lost 2 bases, and 9 bases lay between the germline ends. The CDR3 has 13 residues. Germline V gene sequence: CDR1 SQVTM, CDR2 ANQGSEA. In DNA, the CDR3 is TGCAGCGTTGAACCTAGAACCAACTATGGCTACACCTTC. Translated: CSVEPRTNYGYTF.

The V call is TRBV9, the J call TRBJ2-3; 13 bases line up with TRBD2. The CDR3 extends over 18 amino acids. The ends lost 1 base at V and 2 bases at J; junction bases unmatched: 7. CDR1 and CDR2 (germline): SGDLS, YYNGEE. The chain's CDR3 is CASSVSPGLAGSTDTQYF. The CDR3 DNA sequence: TGTGCCAGCAGCGTATCTCCGGGACTAGCGGGGTCCACAGATACGCAGTATTTT.

V and J are TRBV10-3 and TRBJ2-4, with a possible D match to TRBD2 (7 bases). In germline, CDR1 is ENHRY, CDR2 SYGVKD. This CDR3 spans 16 amino acids. Deletions cut 5 bases from V and 6 bases from J, with 20 bases between. CDR3 loop: CAISSNPGGTGNIQYF. The CDR3 DNA reads TGTGCCATCAGTTCAAACCCGGGGGGCACGGGAAACATTCAGTACTTC.

The chain has TRBV28 and TRBJ1-4, with TRBD1 matching 8 bases. Germline loops: CDR1 MDHEN, CDR2 SYDVKM. V lost 2 bases and J lost 3; bases outside the gene matches: 17. The CDR3 runs to 20 residues. This CDR3 is CASSLGRGQGGRTANEKLFF. CDR3 nucleotide sequence: TGTGCCAGCAGTTTAGGTCGAGGACAGGGTGGTCGAACTGCTAATGAAAAACTGTTTTTT.

This chain joins TRBV4-1 and TRBJ1-5; tentatively, D is TRBD1 (5 bases). The V end was cut by 1 base, the J end by 5 bases, with 12 bases between. Germline-derived CDR1 and CDR2 are MGHRA and YSYEKL. The CDR3 consists of 15 residues. CDR3 DNA: TGCGCCAGCAGCCAAGGCCGGGGGGGTCATCAGCCCCAGCATTTT. This codes for CASSQGRGGHQPQHF.

This chain links TRBV2 with TRBJ2-2; 7 bases line up with TRBD1. The germline CDR1 and CDR2 sequences are SNHLY and FYNNEI. This CDR3 is built from 12 residues. Germline trimming cut 6 bases from V and 6 bases from J; bases unmatched to any gene: 1. In DNA form, the CDR3 reads TGTGCCAGCAGGACAGGGTCCGGGGAGCTGTTTTTT. Translated, it gives CASRTGSGELFF.